A single sample is the source of the 24 T cell receptor beta chains below, sequenced in a study of OX40 agonist ivuxolimab in advanced cancers. Sequencing used immunoSEQ multiplex PCR; TCRdb keeps in-frame clones, though not all of them. This table has 50,000 to 70,000 clones, roughly 87% appearing once. The material was CD4+ or CD8+ T cells sorted from blood, obtained in a trial of the OX40 agonist ivuxolimab. The receptors here all came from an adult with an advanced solid tumor such as melanoma, head and neck, liver or kidney cancer.

This chain links TRBV27 with TRBJ2-7; D is possibly TRBD1 (5 bases). This CDR3 has 13 amino acids. From germline, CDR1 is MNHEY and CDR2 SMNVEV (reference sequence). Trimming left V 6 bases short and J 5 bases short, with 14 bases between. The CDR3, as DNA: TGTGCCAGCAGCGTTCAGGGCTGGAACGAGCAGTACTTC. Translation gives CASSVQGWNEQYF.

The chain employs TRBV28 and TRBJ2-7, with TRBD1 as a possible D gene (5 bases). The length of the CDR3 is 12 residues. CDR1 is MDHEN and CDR2 is SYDVKM in the germline V gene. With 5 bases removed from V and 3 bases from J, the gap between germline ends came to 8 bases. CDR3 coding DNA: TGTGCCAGCAGTGGCGACAGCTACGAGCAGTACTTC. This gives the protein CASSGDSYEQYF.

The rearrangement uses TRBV15 and TRBJ2-1, with D possibly being TRBD2 (5 bases). The length of the CDR3 is 13 residues. V lost 4 bases and J lost 10, with 14 bases in between. Germline CDR1 reads LNHNV; CDR2 reads YYDKDF (reference sequence). CDR3: CATSNTGSREQFF. For the CDR3, the DNA is TGTGCCACCAGCAACACGGGGTCGCGGGAGCAGTTCTTC.

The chain uses TRBV27 and TRBJ2-7; D possibly corresponds to TRBD2 (5 bases). V lost 6 bases and J 2 bases, leaving 14 bases between the germline ends. This CDR3 has 14 amino acids. CDR1 is MNHEY and CDR2 is SMNVEV in the germline V gene (reference sequence). The DNA for the CDR3 is TGTGCCAGCAGCCAATTCGGGGTTACCTACGAGCAGTACTTC. Amino acids: CASSQFGVTYEQYF.

The V and J genes are TRBV28 and TRBJ2-2, with D maybe TRBD1 (5 bases). V was pared by 8 bases and J by 7 bases, with 14 bases between. The CDR3 has 13 residues. The germline gives CDR1 MDHEN, CDR2 SYDVKM. The CDR3 DNA is TGTGCCAGCTATACCCCAGGGATCGGGGAGCTGTTTTTT. Its translation: CASYTPGIGELFF. Drawing the rest from reference TRBV28 and TRBJ2-2, the complete variable domain is DVKVTQSSRYLVKRTGEKVFLECVQDMDHENMFWYRQDPGLGLRLIYFSYDVKMKEKGDIPEGYSVSREKKERFSLILESASTNQTSMYLCASYTPGIGELFFGEGSRLTVL.

This clone was detected only a few times. The chain recombines TRBV18 with TRBJ1-1; 7 positions agree with TRBD1. CDR3 size: 13 residues. The germline V gene encodes CDR1 KGHSH and CDR2 LQKENI. The ends lost 3 bases at V and 4 bases at J; junction bases unmatched: 2. CDR3 coding DNA: TGTGCCAGCTCACCGGACAGGTCCACTGAAGCTTTCTTT. Translated, it gives CASSPDRSTEAFF.

The chain employs TRBV4-2 and TRBJ2-3; 14 nucleotides match TRBD2. V shed 0 bases and J 5 bases; nucleotides not matched to a gene: 4. This CDR3 has 17 residues. CDR1 LGHNA and CDR2 YNFKEQ come from the germline V gene. For the CDR3, the DNA is TGTGCCAGCAGCCAAGAAGGGACTAGCGGGGGTAAAGATACGCAGTATTTT. Translation: CASSQEGTSGGKDTQYF.

This chain links TRBV7-2 with TRBJ1-2; D gene unclear. The V end lost 1 base, the J end lost 12 bases, and 21 bases lay between the germline ends. The CDR3 runs to 15 residues. Germline assignment: CDR1 SGHTA and CDR2 FQGNSA. CDR3 in amino acids: CASSLDRAGRPVDTF. The CDR3 DNA sequence: TGTGCCAGCAGCTTAGACCGGGCAGGCCGTCCGGTAGACACCTTC.

V usage is TRBV11-2 and J usage is TRBJ2-7; possibly TRBD1 or TRBD2 for D (5 bases each). Trimming took off 5 bases at V and 5 bases at J, with 13 bases between the two ends. Germline V gene data show CDR1 as SGHAT and CDR2 as FQNNGV. This CDR3 contains 13 residues. The CDR3 DNA reads TGTGCCAGCAGCCCCGACCGGGGACACGAGCAGTACTTC. It encodes CASSPDRGHEQYF.

In its sample, this clone was seen once. The DNA for the CDR3 is TGCAGCGCACTAGACAGGGTCAATGAGCAGTTCTTC. This gives the protein CSALDRVNEQFF. The V and J genes are TRBV29-1 and TRBJ2-1; TRBD1 agrees at 7 bases. CDR1 is SQVTM and CDR2 is ANQGSEA in the germline V gene. Losses at the gene ends were 7 bases for V and 6 bases for J; bases not matched to a gene: 6. This CDR3 comprises 12 residues.

The chain couples TRBV2 to TRBJ1-1; TRBD1 aligns across 9 bases. The CDR3 has 16 amino acids. V lost 6 bases to trimming and J lost 5 bases; unmatched junction nucleotides: 13. Germline V gene data show CDR1 as SNHLY and CDR2 as FYNNEI. The CDR3, as DNA: TGTGCCAGCAGGGAACGGACAGGGGCAAGGAATACTGAAGCTTTCTTT. Protein: CASRERTGARNTEAFF.

The chain is built from TRBV4-1 and TRBJ2-7; D remains unclear. CDR3 length: 17 residues. Germline CDR1 reads MGHRA; CDR2 reads YSYEKL. Trimming stripped 1 base from V and 0 bases from J, with 16 bases between. CDR3 DNA sequence: TGCGCCAGCAGCCAAGGGTTGGCCGGGTTTGCCTCCTACGAGCAGTACTTC. Protein: CASSQGLAGFASYEQYF.

As DNA, the CDR3 is TGCGCCAGCAGCCGGTCTTTGGGGGGGGGCACAGATACGCAGTATTTT. Encoded protein: CASSRSLGGGTDTQYF. The rearrangement links TRBV4-1 to TRBJ2-3; TRBD2 matches at 7 bases. The trim removed 4 bases at V and 1 base at J, leaving 8 bases unmatched. Germline values: CDR1 MGHRA, CDR2 YSYEKL. This CDR3 spans 16 amino acids.

J is TRBJ2-1 and V is TRBV6-6; 11 bases agree with TRBD2. The ends lost 2 bases at V and 4 bases at J; junction bases unmatched: 1. This CDR3 spans 15 amino acids. Germline CDR1 reads MNHNY; CDR2 reads SVGAGI (reference sequence). The CDR3 DNA sequence: TGTGCCAGCAGTTACGTAGCGGGAGGGTACAATGAGCAGTTCTTC. This codes for CASSYVAGGYNEQFF.

This clone was detected only once. This chain uses TRBV5-1 with TRBJ2-2; D call uncertain. The CDR3 is made up of 13 amino acids. Germline CDR1 SGHRS, CDR2 YFSETQ. V gave up 6 bases and J gave up 1 base, with 7 bases separating them. The CDR3 DNA follows: TGCGCCAGCAAAACGGAGAACACCGGGGAGCTGTTTTTT. Translating gives CASKTENTGELFF.

In this sample, this clone turned up once. The J gene is TRBJ1-1, the V gene TRBV18, with D unclear. The ends were cut back, 3 bases at V and 1 base at J, with 6 bases in the middle. The CDR3 has 13 residues. The germline V gene has CDR1 KGHSH and CDR2 LQKENI. CDR3 protein: CASSPDGNTEAFF. The CDR3 nucleotides are TGTGCCAGCTCACCGGACGGGAACACTGAAGCTTTCTTT.

The V call is TRBV18, the J call TRBJ1-1; possible D gene TRBD1, 6 bases. Between the trimmed V and J ends, which lost 4 bases and 1 base, there was a span of 16 bases. The CDR3 has 16 residues. Germline loops: CDR1 KGHSH, CDR2 LQKENI. DNA for the CDR3: TGTGCCAGCTCACTAATCCTACAGGGAACGAACACTGAAGCTTTCTTT. Its translation is CASSLILQGTNTEAFF.

The genes are TRBV27 and TRBJ2-5; 7 bases are a match to TRBD1. Germline V lookup: CDR1 MNHEY, CDR2 SMNVEV (reference sequence). This CDR3 is built from 13 residues. The V gene end was trimmed by 6 bases and the J gene end by 1 base; junction bases not matched to a gene: 2. The CDR3 sequence: CASRGTAQETQYF. The CDR3 DNA reads TGTGCCAGCAGGGGGACAGCCCAAGAGACCCAGTACTTC.

The rearrangement joins TRBV15 to TRBJ1-5; D unclear. Germline V CDR1 and CDR2: LNHNV, YYDKDF (reference sequence). This CDR3 contains 15 residues. Deletions cut 5 bases from V and 2 bases from J, with 13 bases between. The CDR3 DNA is TGTGCCACCAGCGAACGCCGGACGGGCAATCAGCCCCAGCATTTT. Amino acids: CATSERRTGNQPQHF.

This clone was observed a single time. The V and J genes are TRBV2 and TRBJ1-1; 9 bases map to TRBD1. The CDR3 is 14 amino acids. V trimming: 5 bases; J trimming: 2 bases; junction bases outside the gene matches: 3. Germline V lookup: CDR1 SNHLY, CDR2 FYNNEI. The DNA of the CDR3 is TGTGCCAGCAGTCCGGACAGGGGCAACACTGAAGCTTTCTTT. Translating gives CASSPDRGNTEAFF. Supplemented by reference TRBV2 and TRBJ1-1, the full variable domain reads EPEVTQTPSHQVTQMGQEVILRCVPISNHLYFYWYRQILGQKVEFLVSFYNNEISEKSEIFDDQFSVERPDGSNFTLKIRSTKLEDSAMYFCASSPDRGNTEAFFGQGTRLTVV.

This clone showed up just once. This chain uses TRBV29-1 with TRBJ2-5; possibly TRBD2 for D (5 bases). This CDR3 region has 13 residues. V lost 4 bases and J lost 4, with 13 bases in between. CDR1 is SQVTM and CDR2 is ANQGSEA in the germline V gene. CDR3 amino acids: CSVGKGSGETQYF. In DNA, the CDR3 is TGCAGCGTTGGGAAGGGAAGCGGAGAGACCCAGTACTTC.

This clone occurred once. Here the CDR3 reads CASSWQGFTEAFF. CDR3 bases: TGTGCCAGCAGCTGGCAGGGGTTCACTGAAGCTTTCTTT. The gene calls are TRBV7-2 and TRBJ1-1, with TRBD1 as a possible D gene (6 bases). Germline V lookup: CDR1 SGHTA, CDR2 FQGNSA. The CDR3 covers 13 residues. Between the trimmed V and J ends, which lost 4 bases and 4 bases, there was a span of 10 bases.

The CDR3 region is CASSRASGRRQFF. CDR3 nucleotide sequence: TGTGCCAGCAGCAGGGCTAGCGGGAGAAGGCAGTTCTTC. This chain links TRBV14 with TRBJ2-1; TRBD2 matches at 10 bases. CDR1 and CDR2 from the germline V gene are SGHDN and FVKESK. The CDR3 loop spans 13 amino acids. The V gene end was trimmed by 5 bases and the J gene end by 12 bases; junction bases not matched to a gene: 7.

The rearrangement uses TRBV28 and TRBJ1-2; D is possibly TRBD1 (5 bases). Trimming removed 1 base at V and 3 bases at J, with 15 bases between. From germline, CDR1 is MDHEN and CDR2 SYDVKM. The CDR3 is 16 residues long. CDR3 nucleotide sequence: TGTGCCAGCAGTTTATCAGGTGGGGGACCGCACTATGGCTACACCTTC. It yields the protein CASSLSGGGPHYGYTF.